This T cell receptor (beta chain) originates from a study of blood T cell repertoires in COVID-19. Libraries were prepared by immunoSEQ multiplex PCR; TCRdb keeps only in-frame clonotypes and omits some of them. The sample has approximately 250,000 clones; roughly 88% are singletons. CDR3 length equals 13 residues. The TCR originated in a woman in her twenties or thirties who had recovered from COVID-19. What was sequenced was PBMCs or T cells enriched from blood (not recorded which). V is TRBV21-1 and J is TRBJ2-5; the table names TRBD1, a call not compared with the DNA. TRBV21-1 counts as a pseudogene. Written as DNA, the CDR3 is TGTGCCAGCAGCAAACAGTACCAAGAGACCCAGTACTTC. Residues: CASSKQYQETQYF.